The 17 T cell receptor beta chains below were found in one sample sequenced in a study of T cells after yellow fever vaccination. From the 5' RACE reads, TCRdb called clonotypes with MiXCR, one entry per CDR3 protein. Altogether under 250,000 distinct CDR3 sequences are present, 6.9% being singletons, with the ten largest covering approximately 0.87%. The material was CD4+ T cells sorted from PBMCs, obtained 15 days after the yellow fever booster vaccination. The receptor set was obtained from a man younger than 45 who received the YFV17D yellow fever vaccine.

V is TRBV29-1 and J is TRBJ2-1, with 10 bases lining up with TRBD2. The germline gives CDR1 SQVTM, CDR2 ANQGSEA. With V trimmed by 7 bases and J by 8 bases, 8 bases remained unmatched. The CDR3 totals 13 residues. DNA for the CDR3: TGCAGCGGAGGGGCTAGCGGGAGACATGAGCAGTTCTTC. Translated: CSGGASGRHEQFF.

The rearrangement uses TRBV11-2 and TRBJ2-5; possible D gene TRBD1, 5 bases. Germline loops: CDR1 SGHAT, CDR2 FQNNGV. V was trimmed by 5 bases and J by 5 bases, leaving 12 bases between them. This CDR3 contains 13 residues. In DNA, the CDR3 is TGTGCCAGCAGCAAAGGGGTGATGGAGACCCAGTACTTC. Translated: CASSKGVMETQYF.

This clonotype appeared many times. The chain links TRBV9 to TRBJ2-1; TRBD2 matches at 7 bases. This CDR3 region has 19 residues. Germline V lookup: CDR1 SGDLS, CDR2 YYNGEE. The J segment lost 7 bases and the V segment lost 4 bases, leaving 23 bases of the junction unmatched. Written as DNA, the CDR3 is TGTGCCAGCAGCTGGGGGTCTAGCGGTTCACGCGGCGGGGATAATGAGCAGTTCTTC. Its translation: CASSWGSSGSRGGDNEQFF.

J is TRBJ2-2 and V is TRBV5-1; no firm D call. Germline CDR1 and CDR2: SGHRS and YFSETQ. The CDR3 runs 17 residues. Trimming removed 0 bases at V and 6 bases at J, with 18 bases between. CDR3 sequence: CASSLEPQTPPAGELFF. The CDR3 region has the DNA TGCGCCAGCAGCTTGGAGCCCCAAACACCTCCGGCCGGGGAGCTGTTTTTT.

The genes are TRBV7-2 and TRBJ2-7; unclear D gene. Trimming took off 2 bases at V and 7 bases at J, with 12 bases between the two ends. Germline-derived CDR1 and CDR2 are SGHTA and FQGNSA. The CDR3 runs 13 residues. The CDR3 here is CASSLTGWGEQYF. The CDR3 coding sequence is TGTGCCAGCAGCTTAACGGGCTGGGGAGAGCAGTACTTC. Complete variable domain (other parts from reference TRBV7-2 and TRBJ2-7): GAGVSQSPSNKVTEKGKDVELRCDPISGHTALYWYRQSLGQGLEFLIYFQGNSAPDKSGLPSDRFSAERTGGSVSTLTIQRTQQEDSAVYLCASSLTGWGEQYFGPGTRLTVT.

Only a few counts were recorded for this clonotype. The rearrangement joins TRBV29-1 to TRBJ1-1; D call uncertain. Trimming cost V 3 bases and J 13 bases, with 21 bases left between them. Germline CDR1 SQVTM, CDR2 ANQGSEA. The CDR3 is 13 amino acids. CDR3 loop: CSVEAGLFPKGFF. The DNA of the CDR3 is TGCAGCGTTGAGGCTGGACTTTTTCCGAAAGGTTTCTTT.

This clonotype was seen many times. The chain is built from TRBV10-3 and TRBJ1-1; D is uncertain. CDR1 is ENHRY and CDR2 is SYGVKD in the germline V gene. Trimming cost V 4 bases and J 0 bases, with 9 bases left between them. This CDR3 is built from 14 residues. The DNA of the CDR3 is TGTGCCATCAGTGTGAACAACATGAACACTGAAGCTTTCTTT. Its protein product is CAISVNNMNTEAFF.

J is TRBJ2-2 and V is TRBV7-9, with TRBD1 matching over 11 bases. Germline V gene data show CDR1 as SEHNR and CDR2 as FQNEAQ (reference sequence). Trimming cost V 6 bases and J 4 bases; bases outside gene matches: 10. This CDR3 region has 17 residues. Here the CDR3 DNA reads TGTGCCAGCAGGCCGGGGACAGGGGGATTTACCACCGGGGAGCTGTTTTTT. Translating it yields CASRPGTGGFTTGELFF. The whole variable domain, filled in from reference TRBV7-9 and TRBJ2-2, reads DTGVSQNPRHKITKRGQNVTFRCDPISEHNRLYWYRQTLGQGPEFLTYFQNEAQLEKSRLLSDRFSAERPKGSFSTLEIQRTEQGDSAMYLCASRPGTGGFTTGELFFGEGSRLTVL.

In this sample, this clonotype turned up a few times. The chain joins TRBV7-2 to TRBJ1-3; D remains unclear. The CDR3 length is 11 residues. Germline values: CDR1 SGHTA, CDR2 FQGNSA. The V gene lost 8 bases and the J gene lost 12 bases, with 14 bases spanning the gap. Here the CDR3 DNA reads TGTGCCAGCCGGGATTTAGTGGGCATATATTTT. The encoded protein is CASRDLVGIYF. The whole variable domain, filled in from reference TRBV7-2 and TRBJ1-3, reads GAGVSQSPSNKVTEKGKDVELRCDPISGHTALYWYRQSLGQGLEFLIYFQGNSAPDKSGLPSDRFSAERTGGSVSTLTIQRTQQEDSAVYLCASRDLVGIYFGEGSWLTVV.

This clonotype has more than one count but fewer than ten. The chain has TRBV10-1 and TRBJ2-7, with D perhaps matching TRBD1 or TRBD2 (5 bases each). With 5 bases removed from V and 2 bases from J, the gap between germline ends came to 13 bases. Germline-derived CDR1 and CDR2 are WNHNN and SYGVQD (reference sequence). This CDR3 has 14 residues. The DNA for the CDR3 is TGCGCCAGCAGTCCCGACGGGACGCCCTACGAGCAGTACTTC. Residues: CASSPDGTPYEQYF.

The chain recombines TRBV20-1 with TRBJ2-2, with D possibly matching TRBD1 (5 bases). The CDR3 spans 14 residues. The germline V gene encodes CDR1 DFQATT and CDR2 SNEGSKA (reference sequence). Between the trimmed V and J ends, which lost 5 bases and 12 bases, there was a span of 22 bases. The CDR3 nucleotides read TGCAGTGCTTACAGGTTGCAAGATGGGCGGAAGCTGTTTTTT. This gives the protein CSAYRLQDGRKLFF.

This clonotype was counted a few times. The rearrangement links TRBV7-8 to TRBJ1-6; 7 nucleotides agree with TRBD1. V dropped 5 bases and J dropped 10; count of bases not matched to a gene: 5. Germline V gene lookup returns CDR1 SGHVS and CDR2 FQNEAQ. CDR3 length: 13 amino acids. In DNA, the CDR3 is TGTGCCAGCAGCACCGACAGGGACTCACCCCTCCACTTT. It is translated as CASSTDRDSPLHF.

This clonotype has only one observation. The chain combines TRBV5-1 with TRBJ2-1, with 7 bases that match TRBD2. CDR1 is SGHRS, CDR2 YFSETQ, per germline. After removal of 5 bases from V and 6 bases from J, the junction contained 8 bases not matched to a gene. The CDR3 length is 14 residues. DNA of the CDR3: TGCGCCAGCAGTGGGGGGGTCGCCTTCAATGAGCAGTTCTTC. It encodes CASSGGVAFNEQFF.

This clonotype was counted at least ten times. V gene TRBV11-2 combines with J gene TRBJ1-1; the D is unclear. CDR1 is SGHAT and CDR2 is FQNNGV in the germline V gene. V was clipped by 0 bases and J by 4 bases, with 9 bases between them. The CDR3 extends over 14 amino acids. The CDR3 protein is CASSLDWVGTEAFF. The CDR3 DNA reads as TGTGCCAGCAGCTTAGATTGGGTTGGCACTGAAGCTTTCTTT.

CDR3 sequence: CAWSSRDGSYEQYF. In DNA, the CDR3 is TGTGCCTGGTCCTCCAGGGATGGGTCGTACGAGCAGTACTTC. V and J are TRBV30 and TRBJ2-7, with D tentatively TRBD1 (5 bases). V gave up 5 bases and J gave up 4 bases, with 18 bases separating them. This CDR3 is built from 14 residues. From germline, CDR1 is GTSNPN and CDR2 SVGIG (reference sequence).

The sample holds a few counts of this clonotype. V and J are TRBV3-1 and TRBJ2-1, with TRBD2 matching over 7 bases. This CDR3 region has 15 residues. J lost 1 base, V lost 3 bases, and 3 bases had no gene match. Germline V gene data show CDR1 as LGHDT and CDR2 as YNNKEL (reference sequence). The CDR3 nucleotides read TGTGCCAGCAGCCATCTAGCGGTTTCCTACAATGAGCAGTTCTTC. Its translation is CASSHLAVSYNEQFF.

This clonotype has more than one count but fewer than ten. The chain combines TRBV27 with TRBJ1-1, with D perhaps matching TRBD1 (6 bases). The V end lost 6 bases, the J end lost 4 bases, and 15 bases lay between the germline ends. Looked up from germline, CDR1 is MNHEY and CDR2 is SMNVEV (reference sequence). The CDR3 spans 14 residues. The CDR3 bases are TGTGCCAGCAGGGATGACAGGTGGGGCACTGAAGCTTTCTTT. Amino acids: CASRDDRWGTEAFF.